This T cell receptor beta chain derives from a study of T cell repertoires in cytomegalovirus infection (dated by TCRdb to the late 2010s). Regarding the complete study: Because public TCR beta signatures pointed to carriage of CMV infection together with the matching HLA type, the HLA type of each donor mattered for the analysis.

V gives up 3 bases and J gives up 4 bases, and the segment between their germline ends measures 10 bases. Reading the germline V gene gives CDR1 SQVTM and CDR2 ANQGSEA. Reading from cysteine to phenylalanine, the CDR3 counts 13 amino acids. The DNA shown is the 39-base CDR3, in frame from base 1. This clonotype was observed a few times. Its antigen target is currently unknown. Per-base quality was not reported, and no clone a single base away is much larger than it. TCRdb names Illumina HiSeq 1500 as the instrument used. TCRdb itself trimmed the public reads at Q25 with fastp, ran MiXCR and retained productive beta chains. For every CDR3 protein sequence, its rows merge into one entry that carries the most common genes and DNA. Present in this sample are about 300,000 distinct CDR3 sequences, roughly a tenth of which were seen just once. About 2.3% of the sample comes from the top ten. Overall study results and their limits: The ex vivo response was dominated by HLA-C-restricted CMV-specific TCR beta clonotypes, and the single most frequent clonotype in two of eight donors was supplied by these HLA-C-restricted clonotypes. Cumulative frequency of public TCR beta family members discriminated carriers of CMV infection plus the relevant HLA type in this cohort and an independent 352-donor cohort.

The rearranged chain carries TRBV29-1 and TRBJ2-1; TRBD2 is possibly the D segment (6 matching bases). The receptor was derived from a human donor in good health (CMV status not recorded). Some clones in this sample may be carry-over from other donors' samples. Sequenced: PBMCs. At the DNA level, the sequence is TGCAGCGTTGAGTACCGGGGGTACAATGAGCAGTTCTTC. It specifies CSVEYRGYNEQFF.